Sequencing of this T cell receptor beta chain was carried out in a study of OX40 agonist ivuxolimab in advanced cancers. Produced via immunoSEQ multiplex PCR; TCRdb's table is partial and in-frame only. The sample carries approximately 75,000 clones, just under 80% recorded once. Trimming shortened V by 3 bases and J by 6 bases, and 12 bases separated the two germline ends. CDR3 size: 14 residues. The V gene's germline CDR1 is MDHEN and CDR2 SYDVKM. The material was CD4+ or CD8+ T cells sorted from blood, obtained in a trial of the OX40 agonist ivuxolimab. V and J are TRBV28 and TRBJ2-1; a possible D gene is TRBD2 (5 bases). This receptor was taken from an adult with an advanced solid tumor such as melanoma, head and neck, liver or kidney cancer. The DNA for the CDR3 is TGTGCCAGCAGTTTCCCGGGAAAGGGCAATGAGCAGTTCTTC. It translates to CASSFPGKGNEQFF.